The rows below give T cell receptor beta chains drawn from one sample of a study of blood T cells in healthy people across ages. TCRdb analysed the 5' RACE reads with MiXCR anew, one entry per CDR3 protein. The data show roughly 1,500,000 distinct CDR3 sequences, roughly 45% seen once. The sequenced material came from blood. All receptors come from a woman younger than 30 in good health. Both conserved end residues are trimmed from each CDR3. Each record gives: J gene, D gene, V gene, CDR3 protein. The D gene is left open where the match is weak.

j_call: TRBJ2-1
d_call: TRBD1
v_call: TRBV6-5
cdr3_aa: ASTAGTGVHEQF

j_call: TRBJ2-7
d_call: .
v_call: TRBV10-2
cdr3_aa: ASTVGRTNYEQY

j_call: TRBJ2-1
d_call: TRBD2
v_call: TRBV4-2
cdr3_aa: ASSQVLAGNNEQF

j_call: TRBJ2-1
d_call: TRBD2
v_call: TRBV7-2
cdr3_aa: ASTYRASGSMYEQF

j_call: TRBJ1-2
d_call: TRBD1
v_call: TRBV20-1
cdr3_aa: SAHTGQGPRGYT

j_call: TRBJ1-2
d_call: .
v_call: TRBV6-4
cdr3_aa: ASLQDPGGGEGYGYT

j_call: TRBJ2-3
d_call: .
v_call: TRBV20-1
cdr3_aa: SAGSTSTDTQY

j_call: TRBJ2-7
d_call: .
v_call: TRBV20-1
cdr3_aa: SALRAQLSYEQY

j_call: TRBJ2-3
d_call: TRBD2
v_call: TRBV4-1
cdr3_aa: ASSQDEISGRDTQY

j_call: TRBJ2-3
d_call: .
v_call: TRBV24-1
cdr3_aa: ATSDSLTDTQY

j_call: TRBJ2-5
d_call: TRBD2
v_call: TRBV12-5
cdr3_aa: ASGLPLTLAGSEQY

j_call: TRBJ2-6
d_call: .
v_call: TRBV6-2/TRBV6-3
cdr3_aa: ASHRNTGANVLT

j_call: TRBJ1-5
d_call: .
v_call: TRBV7-9
cdr3_aa: ASSLDGFIQPQH

j_call: TRBJ2-7
d_call: TRBD1
v_call: TRBV13
cdr3_aa: ASSFWDRGDEQY

j_call: TRBJ1-5
d_call: .
v_call: TRBV27
cdr3_aa: ASSPTVDSNQPQH

j_call: TRBJ1-2
d_call: TRBD1
v_call: TRBV28
cdr3_aa: ASTSTDRGYGYT

j_call: TRBJ2-1
d_call: TRBD2
v_call: TRBV5-1
cdr3_aa: ASSLGTSGSLAYNEQF

j_call: TRBJ2-3
d_call: TRBD2
v_call: TRBV2
cdr3_aa: ASTTGRVWEGDTQY

j_call: TRBJ2-5
d_call: .
v_call: TRBV7-9
cdr3_aa: ASVRATETQY

j_call: TRBJ2-1
d_call: TRBD2
v_call: TRBV5-1
cdr3_aa: ASSFLGTSGGYNEQF

j_call: TRBJ2-7
d_call: TRBD1
v_call: TRBV4-2
cdr3_aa: ASSRTGDNYEQY

j_call: TRBJ1-1
d_call: .
v_call: TRBV11-3
cdr3_aa: ASSPRYEAF

j_call: TRBJ1-2
d_call: .
v_call: TRBV4-1
cdr3_aa: ASSQGPASGYT

j_call: TRBJ2-2
d_call: .
v_call: TRBV28
cdr3_aa: ATTWVNTGELF

j_call: TRBJ2-1
d_call: TRBD2
v_call: TRBV9
cdr3_aa: ASSVVAGPYNEQF

j_call: TRBJ2-7
d_call: .
v_call: TRBV3-1
cdr3_aa: ASRGSKVQY

j_call: TRBJ1-2
d_call: TRBD1
v_call: TRBV29-1
cdr3_aa: SGTGQNYGYT

j_call: TRBJ2-7
d_call: TRBD1
v_call: TRBV10-3
cdr3_aa: AISEDRGYEQY

j_call: TRBJ1-1
d_call: .
v_call: TRBV12-3/TRBV12-4
cdr3_aa: ASSLLAGYGTLETEAF

j_call: TRBJ2-3
d_call: .
v_call: TRBV5-5
cdr3_aa: ASSYDRGDTQY

j_call: TRBJ2-5
d_call: TRBD2
v_call: TRBV11-2
cdr3_aa: ASSLVTSGYQETQY

j_call: .
d_call: .
v_call: TRBV28
cdr3_aa: ASSSARGGGDEQY

j_call: TRBJ2-3
d_call: TRBD2
v_call: TRBV4-1
cdr3_aa: ASSQDSPAGGTDTQY

j_call: TRBJ2-2
d_call: .
v_call: TRBV15
cdr3_aa: ATSREPNTGELF

j_call: TRBJ1-4
d_call: .
v_call: TRBV6-6
cdr3_aa: ASSYPPGSTNEKLF

j_call: TRBJ1-4
d_call: .
v_call: TRBV6-1
cdr3_aa: ASRLYSTNEKLF

j_call: TRBJ2-7
d_call: TRBD2
v_call: TRBV7-9
cdr3_aa: ASSARLAGDSYEQY

j_call: TRBJ1-2
d_call: .
v_call: TRBV27
cdr3_aa: ASSSDYGTDFNYGYT

j_call: TRBJ2-7
d_call: .
v_call: TRBV6-2/TRBV6-3
cdr3_aa: ASSYSTINNEQY

j_call: TRBJ2-5
d_call: .
v_call: TRBV5-1
cdr3_aa: ASSKGSPGTQY

j_call: TRBJ2-1
d_call: TRBD1
v_call: TRBV29-1
cdr3_aa: SVPQGASTYEQF

j_call: TRBJ1-1
d_call: .
v_call: TRBV7-9
cdr3_aa: ASSPGRPNTEAF

j_call: TRBJ2-3
d_call: .
v_call: TRBV28
cdr3_aa: ASSGSGVSDTQY

j_call: TRBJ2-5
d_call: TRBD2
v_call: TRBV20-1
cdr3_aa: APATSGSHVQY

j_call: .
d_call: .
v_call: TRBV3-1
cdr3_aa: ASSQRTTYEQY

j_call: TRBJ2-1
d_call: TRBD2
v_call: TRBV28
cdr3_aa: AISLGRERYNEQF

j_call: TRBJ2-7
d_call: .
v_call: TRBV9
cdr3_aa: ASSVSGTNYEQY

j_call: TRBJ2-1
d_call: .
v_call: TRBV4-1
cdr3_aa: ASSQVGRMNEQF

j_call: TRBJ2-3
d_call: TRBD2
v_call: TRBV7-2
cdr3_aa: ASSWGLAGAGQY

j_call: TRBJ1-1
d_call: TRBD1
v_call: TRBV18
cdr3_aa: ASSPPGAGQGIGDTEAF

j_call: TRBJ1-2
d_call: .
v_call: TRBV3-1
cdr3_aa: ASSQGISAASLGYGYT

j_call: TRBJ1-4
d_call: TRBD1
v_call: TRBV5-1
cdr3_aa: ASSLQQGGRTNEKLF

j_call: .
d_call: TRBD2
v_call: TRBV9
cdr3_aa: ASSAAGTSGRASYEQY

j_call: TRBJ2-3
d_call: TRBD1
v_call: TRBV29-1
cdr3_aa: SVVGQGRVDTQY

j_call: TRBJ2-1
d_call: .
v_call: TRBV6-5
cdr3_aa: ASIRNNEQF

j_call: TRBJ1-1
d_call: .
v_call: TRBV2
cdr3_aa: ASLGPGAGRGNTEAF